This T cell receptor beta chain was captured by sequencing in a study of CD8 T cells in Susac syndrome. Per germline, CDR1 SGHDN and CDR2 FVKESK. The V and J ends lost 4 bases and 3 bases respectively, with 14 bases between them. The CDR3 covers 15 residues. TEMRA cells were FACS-enriched, with CD8+ and CD4+ T cells isolated negatively. Random hexamers were used to reverse transcribe roughly 0.45 to 1 ug of RNA. Across 54 Vbeta and 13 Jbeta, immunoSEQ multiplex PCR amplified TCR beta CDR3. TCRdb independently ran MiXCR on the immunoSEQ multiplex PCR reads; one entry per CDR3 protein. The repertoire consists of some 220,000 distinct CDR3 sequences, with about 95% occurring once and the leading ten covering roughly 0.09%.

The chain recombines TRBV14 with TRBJ2-3, with D possibly being TRBD2 (5 bases). The TCR originated in a human donor with multiple sclerosis. The specimen sequenced was CD4+ T cells from PBMCs. The CDR3 sequence is CASSPRNGNTDTQYF. CDR3 DNA: TGTGCCAGCAGCCCGAGAAACGGGAATACAGATACGCAGTATTTT. Full variable domain (remainder filled in from reference TRBV14 and TRBJ2-3): EAGVTQFPSHSVIEKGQTVTLRCDPISGHDNLYWYRRVMGKEIKFLLHFVKESKQDESGMPNNRFLAERTGGTYSTLKVQPAELEDSGVYFCASSPRNGNTDTQYFGPGTRLTVL.